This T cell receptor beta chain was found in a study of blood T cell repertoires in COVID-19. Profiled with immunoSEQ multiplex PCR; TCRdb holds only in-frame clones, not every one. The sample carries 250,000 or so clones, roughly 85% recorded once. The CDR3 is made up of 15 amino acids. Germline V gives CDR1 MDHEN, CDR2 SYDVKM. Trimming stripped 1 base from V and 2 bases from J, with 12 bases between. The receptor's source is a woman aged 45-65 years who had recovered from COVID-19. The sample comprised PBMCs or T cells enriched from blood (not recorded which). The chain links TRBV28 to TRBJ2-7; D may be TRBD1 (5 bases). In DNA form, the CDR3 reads TGTGCCAGCAGTTTATTGGGGCCCCAAACCTACGAGCAGTACTTC. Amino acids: CASSLLGPQTYEQYF.